This TCR beta chain was documented in a study of OX40 agonist ivuxolimab in advanced cancers. The assay was immunoSEQ multiplex PCR, and TCRdb's table has in-frame clones only and misses some. Of 40,000 to 45,000 clones listed, approximately 80% were seen once; the top ten hold 2.6%. Comments on this clone: Antigen unknown.

Findings and limits, study-wide: Normalized T-cell clonal expansion was also low in a subset of nonresponders.

This TCR came from an adult with an advanced solid tumor such as melanoma, head and neck, liver or kidney cancer. The specimen was CD4+ or CD8+ T cells sorted from blood, collected in a trial of the OX40 agonist ivuxolimab.

The CDR3 region is CASSVETGTFSGNQPQHF. For the CDR3, the DNA is TGTGCCAGCAGTGTGGAGACAGGGACCTTCTCGGGCAATCAGCCCCAGCATTTT. V is TRBV2 and J is TRBJ1-5; TRBD1 matches at 7 bases. Germline CDR1 and CDR2: SNHLY and FYNNEI. This CDR3 region has 18 residues. With 4 bases clipped from V and 2 bases from J, the junction kept 14 bases outside the gene matches.